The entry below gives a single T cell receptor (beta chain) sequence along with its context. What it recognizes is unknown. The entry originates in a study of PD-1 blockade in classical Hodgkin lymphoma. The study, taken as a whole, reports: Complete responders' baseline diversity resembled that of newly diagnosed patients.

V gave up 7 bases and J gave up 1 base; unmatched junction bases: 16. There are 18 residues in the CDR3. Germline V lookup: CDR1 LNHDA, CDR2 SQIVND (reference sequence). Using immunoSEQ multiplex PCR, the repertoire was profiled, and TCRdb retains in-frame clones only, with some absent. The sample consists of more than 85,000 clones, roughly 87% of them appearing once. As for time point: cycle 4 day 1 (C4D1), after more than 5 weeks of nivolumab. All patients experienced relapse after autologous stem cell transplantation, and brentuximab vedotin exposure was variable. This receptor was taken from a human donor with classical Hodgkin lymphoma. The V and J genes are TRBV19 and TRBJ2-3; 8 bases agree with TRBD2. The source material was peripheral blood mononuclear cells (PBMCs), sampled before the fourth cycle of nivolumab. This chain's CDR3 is CASTFVYTGTRGTDTQYF. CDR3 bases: TGTGCCAGTACCTTCGTTTATACCGGGACTAGAGGCACAGATACGCAGTATTTT. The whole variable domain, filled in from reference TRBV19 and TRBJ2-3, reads DGGITQSPKYLFRKEGQNVTLSCEQNLNHDAMYWYRQDPGQGLRLIYYSQIVNDFQKGDIAEGYSVSREKKESFPLTVTSAQKNPTAFYLCASTFVYTGTRGTDTQYFGPGTRLTVL.